The 22 T cell receptor beta chains below come from one sample, sequenced in a study of blood T cells in healthy people across ages. For the second PCR, which ran for about 7 to 11 cycles, a sample-barcoded 5' primer and a J-beta primer mix were used. TCRdb used MiXCR to reprocess the 5' RACE reads, holding one entry per CDR3 protein. This table has about 1.1 million distinct CDR3 sequences, 35% to 40% appearing once. The specimen sequenced was blood. The source is a man between 18 and 29 years old in good health.

The table lists this clonotype with a few counts. The chain employs TRBV4-1 and TRBJ1-2; D not certain. The CDR3 totals 17 residues. V shed 0 bases and J shed 2 bases, with 16 bases lying between them. Germline V gene lookup returns CDR1 MGHRA and CDR2 YSYEKL. In DNA form, the CDR3 reads TGCGCCAGCAGCCAAGATCCCATTCGGGGATCCAACTATGGCTACACCTTC. This codes for CASSQDPIRGSNYGYTF.

The CDR3 reads CASSQVWTGLADTQYF. The CDR3 DNA reads TGTGCCAGCAGCCAAGTTTGGACAGGGTTGGCAGATACGCAGTATTTT. The rearrangement uses TRBV4-2 and TRBJ2-3, with TRBD1 matching 8 bases. The length of the CDR3 is 16 residues. Germline CDR1 is LGHNA and CDR2 is YNFKEQ. V dropped 1 base and J dropped 4; count of bases not matched to a gene: 7.

The chain combines TRBV6-2 or TRBV6-3 with TRBJ2-5, with D perhaps being TRBD1 or TRBD2 (5 bases each). V dropped 7 bases and J dropped 4 bases, with 16 bases sitting between them. In germline, CDR1 is MNHEY, CDR2 SVGEGT. This CDR3 contains 14 residues. The CDR3 loop is CASTAAGTLETQYF. DNA for the CDR3: TGTGCCAGCACCGCAGCCGGGACGTTAGAGACCCAGTACTTC.

The rearrangement links TRBV14 to TRBJ1-1; D is unresolved. V was pared by 1 base and J by 5 bases, with 8 bases between. Germline V lookup: CDR1 SGHDN, CDR2 FVKESK. This CDR3 has 13 residues. The CDR3 DNA is TGTGCCAGCAGCCAAGTCTTAAGTACTGAAGCTTTCTTT. Encoded protein: CASSQVLSTEAFF.

This clonotype was detected a few times. The chain links TRBV20-1 to TRBJ1-2, with 8 nucleotides matching TRBD1. This CDR3 has 15 residues. V was clipped by 5 bases and J by 5 bases; unmatched bases: 13. From germline, CDR1 is DFQATT and CDR2 SNEGSKA (reference sequence). The CDR3 is CSARGGQDPFYGYTF. Written as DNA, the CDR3 is TGCAGTGCTCGCGGGGGACAGGATCCCTTTTATGGCTACACCTTC.

This clonotype was seen only a few times. This rearrangement joins TRBV7-6 to TRBJ2-1; the D is unclear. This CDR3 has 14 amino acids. Trimming left V 5 bases short and J 8 bases short, with 16 bases between. The germline V gene has CDR1 SGHVS and CDR2 FNYEAQ. The CDR3 DNA reads TGTGCCAGCAGCCGACGTGTGGACGAGGATGAGCAGTTCTTC. This gives the protein CASSRRVDEDEQFF.

Only a few counts were recorded for this clonotype. The V and J genes are TRBV18 and TRBJ2-3; D is perhaps TRBD1 (5 bases). CDR1 is KGHSH, CDR2 LQKENI, per germline. V was pared by 2 bases and J by 6 bases, with 21 bases between. CDR3 size: 17 residues. The CDR3 sequence: CASSPADSPVGSDTQYF. CDR3 coding DNA: TGTGCCAGCTCACCAGCAGACAGCCCAGTGGGTAGTGATACGCAGTATTTT.

This clonotype came up a few times. The chain is built from TRBV20-1 and TRBJ1-2; TRBD1 aligns across 9 bases. CDR1 and CDR2 from the germline V gene are DFQATT and SNEGSKA (reference sequence). V trimming: 2 bases; J trimming: 7 bases; junction bases outside the gene matches: 5. CDR3 length: 13 residues. The CDR3 sequence is CSARLQGAPGYTF. For the CDR3, the DNA is TGCAGTGCTAGATTACAGGGGGCGCCTGGCTACACCTTC.

This clonotype was observed a few times. V and J are TRBV7-2 and TRBJ2-5, with unresolved D. Germline values: CDR1 SGHTA, CDR2 FQGNSA. V gave up 1 base and J gave up 2 bases, with 8 bases separating them. The CDR3 is 14 amino acids. This CDR3 reads CASSLEQEQETQYF. CDR3 coding DNA: TGTGCCAGCAGCTTAGAACAAGAACAAGAGACCCAGTACTTC. The entire variable domain, with the rest obtained from reference TRBV7-2 and TRBJ2-5, is as follows: GAGVSQSPSNKVTEKGKDVELRCDPISGHTALYWYRQSLGQGLEFLIYFQGNSAPDKSGLPSDRFSAERTGGSVSTLTIQRTQQEDSAVYLCASSLEQEQETQYFGPGTRLLVL.

With respect to this clonotype: One base away lies a much larger clone, so this may be a sequencing read error. V is TRBV10-3 and J is TRBJ2-1; TRBD2 matches 7 bases. Per germline, CDR1 ENHRY and CDR2 SYGVKD. The CDR3 runs 15 residues. CDR3 coding DNA: TGTGCCATCAGTGTCGGGGGGTCCCCCTACAAGGAGCAGTTCTTC. It encodes CAISVGGSPYKEQFF.

This clonotype occurred a few times. The V and J genes are TRBV20-1 and TRBJ2-4; 7 nucleotides line up with TRBD2. J was trimmed by 6 bases and V by 6 bases; bases with no gene match: 5. Germline-derived CDR1 and CDR2 are DFQATT and SNEGSKA (reference sequence). This CDR3 comprises 12 residues. This CDR3 reads CSAPGRRNIQYF. The DNA for the CDR3 is TGCAGTGCCCCCGGGAGGCGAAACATTCAGTACTTC.

This sequence joins TRBV14 and TRBJ2-5; TRBD1 agrees at 7 bases. The CDR3 length is 15 residues. With V trimmed by 1 base and J by 2 bases, 4 bases remained unmatched. Germline CDR1 reads SGHDN; CDR2 reads FVKESK. The CDR3 sequence: CASSQGQGPQETQYF. The CDR3 region has the DNA TGTGCCAGCAGCCAAGGACAGGGACCTCAAGAGACCCAGTACTTC.

This chain links TRBV15 with TRBJ1-4, with unresolved D. The CDR3 has 14 amino acids. Germline lookup yields CDR1 LNHNV and CDR2 YYDKDF (reference sequence). The V and J ends lost 5 bases and 7 bases respectively, with 14 bases between them. The CDR3 sequence: CATSQVSNSEKLFF. CDR3 coding DNA: TGTGCCACCAGCCAGGTCTCGAACAGTGAAAAACTGTTTTTT.

This clonotype was counted only a few times. The V call is TRBV20-1, the J call TRBJ1-5; D is uncertain. In germline, CDR1 is DFQATT, CDR2 SNEGSKA (reference sequence). CDR3 length equals 12 residues. Trimming took 2 bases from V and 4 from J, leaving 6 bases between them. CDR3 sequence: CSARQMNQPQHF. The CDR3 nucleotides read TGCAGTGCTAGACAAATGAATCAGCCCCAGCATTTT.

The genes are TRBV4-2 and TRBJ2-5; D is perhaps TRBD2 (6 bases). This CDR3 spans 15 amino acids. V gave up 0 bases and J gave up 11 bases, with 19 bases separating them. CDR1 and CDR2 from the germline V gene are LGHNA and YNFKEQ. The chain's CDR3 is CASSQDDFGSREQYF. Here the CDR3 DNA reads TGTGCCAGCAGCCAAGATGATTTCGGCAGCCGGGAGCAGTACTTC.

V usage is TRBV4-2 and J usage is TRBJ2-2; D ambiguous. Germline V gene data show CDR1 as LGHNA and CDR2 as YNFKEQ. V lost 1 base, J lost 8 bases, and 8 bases lay in between. This CDR3 is 13 amino acids long. CDR3 sequence reads: CASSQVRGGELFF. As DNA, the CDR3 is TGTGCCAGCAGCCAAGTAAGAGGAGGGGAGCTGTTTTTT.

The chain uses TRBV6-6 and TRBJ2-5; D is possibly TRBD2 (5 bases). V lost 0 bases to trimming and J lost 5 bases, with 16 bases between them. This CDR3 is 16 amino acids long. CDR1 is MNHNY, CDR2 SVGAGI, per germline (reference sequence). As DNA, the CDR3 is TGTGCCAGCAGTTACTCGGCGAGAGCGGATAAGGAGACCCAGTACTTC. Amino acid sequence: CASSYSARADKETQYF.

This clonotype has just a few counts. The V gene is TRBV7-6, the J gene TRBJ1-6, with unresolved D. Germline loops: CDR1 SGHVS, CDR2 FNYEAQ. CDR3 size: 15 residues. Trimming pared 4 bases from V and 7 bases from J, leaving 14 bases between. The CDR3: CASSSRTSGNSPLHF. The CDR3, as DNA: TGTGCCAGCAGCTCACGGACTTCTGGGAATTCACCCCTCCACTTT.

On this clonotype itself: This may stem from a read error, because a much larger clone lies one nucleotide away. The chain joins TRBV4-2 to TRBJ2-3, with a tentative D call TRBD2 (5 bases). The CDR3 runs 14 residues. Germline V lookup: CDR1 LGHNA, CDR2 YNFKEQ. The chain's CDR3 is CTSSQEAVSDTQYF. Here the CDR3 DNA reads TGTACCAGCAGCCAAGAAGCGGTTTCGGATACGCAGTATTTT.

The chain recombines TRBV13 with TRBJ2-5; D call uncertain. The J call may be incorrect, as the DNA end agrees better with TRBJ2-7. The CDR3 loop spans 14 amino acids. Germline assignment: CDR1 PRHDT and CDR2 FYEKMQ (reference sequence). CDR3 residues: CASSFRHSSCEQYF. Here the CDR3 DNA reads TGTGCCAGCAGCTTTAGACATAGTTCTTGCGAGCAGTACTTC.

On this clonotype: One end of the junction fails to match germline, which may point to a read error. CDR3 DNA: TGTGCCGGCAGACCTGGACAGGGAGGTTACGGCTACACCTTC. Translated, it gives CAGRPGQGGYGYTF. V usage is TRBV2 and J usage is TRBJ1-2; 8 nucleotides agree with TRBD1. Germline loops: CDR1 SNHLY, CDR2 FYNNEI. The CDR3 runs to 14 residues. Full variable domain (missing parts from reference TRBV2 and TRBJ1-2): EPEVTQTPSHQVTQMGQEVILRCVPISNHLYFYWYRQILGQKVEFLVSFYNNEISEKSEIFDDQFSVERPDGSNFTLKIRSTKLEDSAMYFCAGRPGQGGYGYTFGSGTRLTVV.

The chain recombines TRBV27 with TRBJ2-7, with D maybe TRBD1 (6 bases). This CDR3 is 13 amino acids long. V was shortened by 6 bases and J by 4 bases, with 13 bases between the two germline ends. Germline loops: CDR1 MNHEY, CDR2 SMNVEV (reference sequence). The CDR3 bases are TGTGCCAGCAGGTTACAGGGTAATTACGAGCAGTACTTC. As protein: CASRLQGNYEQYF.